These T cell receptor beta chains were read from a single sample in a study of shared clonotypes between healthy human individuals. Assay used: immunoSEQ multiplex PCR; TCRdb lists only in-frame clones, some missing. This sample has hundreds of thousands of clones; about 92% occur once, and the top ten carry nearly 25%. The specimen sequenced was naive CD8+ T cells sorted from blood. These receptors were taken from a man younger than 40 in good health. The CDR3 runs from the conserved cysteine through the conserved F or W. A D gene is named only where the DNA matches it firmly. Clone size is not always given. Where it is, it says once, few, many or a class for expanded clones.

v_call: TRBV28; d_call: .; clone_size: .; j_call: TRBJ1-5; cdr3_length: 14; cdr3_nt: TGTGCCAGCAGTTTACCGGGTGGCAATCAGCCCCAGCATTTT; cdr3_aa: CASSLPGGNQPQHF
v_call: TRBV6-1; d_call: .; clone_size: .; j_call: TRBJ2-3; cdr3_length: 14; cdr3_nt: TGTGCCAGCAGTGCGTGGCTGAGCACAGATACGCAGTATTTT; cdr3_aa: CASSAWLSTDTQYF
v_call: TRBV29-1; d_call: TRBD1; clone_size: .; j_call: TRBJ2-7; cdr3_length: 13; cdr3_nt: TGCAGCGTTGTGGGGGACAGTTCCTACGAGCAGTACTTC; cdr3_aa: CSVVGDSSYEQYF
v_call: TRBV7-6; d_call: .; clone_size: .; j_call: TRBJ2-7; cdr3_length: 13; cdr3_nt: TGTGCCAGCAGCTTAGCCAGAGACTACGAGCAGTACTTC; cdr3_aa: CASSLARDYEQYF
v_call: TRBV27; d_call: .; clone_size: .; j_call: TRBJ2-7; cdr3_length: 13; cdr3_nt: TGTGCCAGCAGTTTTGGCAGTGCCTACGAGCAGTACTTC; cdr3_aa: CASSFGSAYEQYF
v_call: TRBV7-9; d_call: .; clone_size: .; j_call: TRBJ2-5; cdr3_length: 14; cdr3_nt: TGTGCCAGCAGCTTGGGGGTTAACAGAGAGACCCAGTACTTC; cdr3_aa: CASSLGVNRETQYF
v_call: TRBV11-2; d_call: TRBD1; clone_size: .; j_call: TRBJ2-7; cdr3_length: 16; cdr3_nt: TGTGCCAGCAGTTGGCCCCGGACAGGGATCTCCTACGAGCAGTACTTC; cdr3_aa: CASSWPRTGISYEQYF
v_call: TRBV19; d_call: TRBD1; clone_size: once; j_call: TRBJ2-1; cdr3_length: 15; cdr3_nt: TGTGCCAGTAGTATTCGGGACAGCGCTTACAATGAGCAGTTCTTC; cdr3_aa: CASSIRDSAYNEQFF
v_call: TRBV7-9; d_call: TRBD1; clone_size: .; j_call: TRBJ2-7; cdr3_length: 17; cdr3_nt: TGTGCCAGCAGCTCTGAGGGACAGGGGGATAGATCCTACGAGCAGTACTTC; cdr3_aa: CASSSEGQGDRSYEQYF
v_call: TRBV5-1; d_call: TRBD1; clone_size: once; j_call: TRBJ1-1; cdr3_length: 16; cdr3_nt: TGCGCCAGCAGCCCAGAACCGGGACAGTTGAACACTGAAGCTTTCTTT; cdr3_aa: CASSPEPGQLNTEAFF
v_call: TRBV6-5; d_call: .; clone_size: .; j_call: TRBJ1-4; cdr3_length: 13; cdr3_nt: TGTGCCAGCAGTTACAACGGTAATGAAAAACTGTTTTTT; cdr3_aa: CASSYNGNEKLFF
v_call: TRBV2; d_call: .; clone_size: once; j_call: TRBJ2-7; cdr3_length: 11; cdr3_nt: TGTGCCAGCAGGCCAACCTACGAGCAGTACTTC; cdr3_aa: CASRPTYEQYF
v_call: TRBV14; d_call: .; clone_size: .; j_call: TRBJ2-1; cdr3_length: 11; cdr3_nt: TGTGCCAGCAGCCAAGTCGGAGAGCAGTTCTTC; cdr3_aa: CASSQVGEQFF
v_call: TRBV15; d_call: TRBD1; clone_size: .; j_call: TRBJ1-4; cdr3_length: 15; cdr3_nt: TGTGCCACCAGCAGAGAGGGACAGGGGGGCGAAAAACTGTTTTTT; cdr3_aa: CATSREGQGGEKLFF
v_call: TRBV6-5; d_call: .; clone_size: once; j_call: TRBJ1-2; cdr3_length: 15; cdr3_nt: TGTGCCAGCAGCCATGACACGGGAGGGGGCTATGGCTACACCTTC; cdr3_aa: CASSHDTGGGYGYTF
v_call: TRBV7-9; d_call: TRBD2; clone_size: once; j_call: TRBJ2-7; cdr3_length: 15; cdr3_nt: TGTGCCAGCAGCAGCCCTTCGGGACTAGCCTACGAGCAATACTTC; cdr3_aa: CASSSPSGLAYEQYF
v_call: TRBV27; d_call: .; clone_size: .; j_call: TRBJ2-1; cdr3_length: 13; cdr3_nt: TGTGCCAGCAGTTTTGGTGCGGGACCTGAGCAGTTCTTC; cdr3_aa: CASSFGAGPEQFF
v_call: TRBV7-9; d_call: TRBD2; clone_size: .; j_call: TRBJ2-5; cdr3_length: 15; cdr3_nt: TGTGCCAGCAGCTTCCTAGCGGGTGGGGTGGAGACCCAGTACTTC; cdr3_aa: CASSFLAGGVETQYF
v_call: TRBV27; d_call: TRBD2; clone_size: .; j_call: TRBJ2-7; cdr3_length: 13; cdr3_nt: TGTGCCAGCAGTTACGGGAGGCCCTACGAGCAGTACTTC; cdr3_aa: CASSYGRPYEQYF
v_call: TRBV7-3; d_call: TRBD2; clone_size: .; j_call: TRBJ2-2; cdr3_length: 16; cdr3_nt: TGTGCCAGCAGCGAACTAGCGGGAGAGGGTCGCGGGGAGCTGTTTTTT; cdr3_aa: CASSELAGEGRGELFF
v_call: TRBV19; d_call: .; clone_size: .; j_call: TRBJ2-7; cdr3_length: 14; cdr3_nt: TGTGCCAGTAGTATCGTCAGGGGTGCCTACGAGCAGTACTTC; cdr3_aa: CASSIVRGAYEQYF
v_call: TRBV28; d_call: TRBD2; clone_size: .; j_call: TRBJ2-1; cdr3_length: 16; cdr3_nt: TGTGCCAGCACCACATCCTTGGCGGGAGAGGGCAATGAGCAGTTCTTC; cdr3_aa: CASTTSLAGEGNEQFF
v_call: TRBV19; d_call: .; clone_size: few; j_call: TRBJ2-7; cdr3_length: 12; cdr3_nt: TGTGCCAGTAGTCACATCCCCTACGAGCAGTACTTC; cdr3_aa: CASSHIPYEQYF
v_call: TRBV4-3; d_call: TRBD2; clone_size: .; j_call: TRBJ2-3; cdr3_length: 18; cdr3_nt: TGCGCCAGCAGCCAAGCAACCCGAGGGGCGGGAGAAGCAGATACGCAGTATTTT; cdr3_aa: CASSQATRGAGEADTQYF
v_call: TRBV14; d_call: .; clone_size: .; j_call: TRBJ1-3; cdr3_length: 16; cdr3_nt: TGTGCCAGCAGCCATACGGTCGGTATTTCTGGAAACACCATATATTTT; cdr3_aa: CASSHTVGISGNTIYF
v_call: TRBV27; d_call: TRBD2; clone_size: .; j_call: TRBJ2-3; cdr3_length: 16; cdr3_nt: TGTGCCAGCAGACCCCTTCCGGGGGGGTTCACAGATACGCAGTATTTT; cdr3_aa: CASRPLPGGFTDTQYF